These 7 T cell receptor beta chains were sequenced from one sample in a study of radiation and T cells in renal cell carcinoma. The time point is: blood 2 weeks post-SBRT. As to treatment: 15 Gy SBRT to primary tumor, nephrectomy 4 weeks later. Generated by immunoSEQ multiplex PCR, the TCRdb table keeps only in-frame clones and is missing some. The sample yields more than 75,000 clones, approximately 86% seen once. The specimen was blood, collected from a patient whose treatment included radiotherapy and nephrectomy. All receptors come from a woman between 50 and 59 years old with renal cell carcinoma.

The chain recombines TRBV5-1 with TRBJ2-2, with 9 bases lining up with TRBD1. The CDR3 is made up of 15 amino acids. Unmatched junction bases numbered 5, after V lost 1 base and J lost 7 bases. CDR1 SGHRS and CDR2 YFSETQ come from the germline V gene. CDR3 region: CASSLQQGASGELFF. DNA for the CDR3: TGCGCCAGCAGCTTGCAACAGGGGGCTAGCGGGGAGCTGTTTTTT.

The chain carries TRBV5-4 and TRBJ2-3; D is tentatively TRBD1 or TRBD2 (6 bases each). The V and J ends lost 4 bases and 3 bases respectively, with 15 bases between them. This CDR3 contains 15 residues. Germline V gene data show CDR1 as SGHNT and CDR2 as YYREEE (reference sequence). The CDR3 spells CASSPSWGATDTQYF. The CDR3 DNA follows: TGTGCCAGCAGCCCCTCTTGGGGGGCAACAGATACGCAGTATTTT.

The chain couples TRBV12-2 to TRBJ2-1; the D segment call TRBD2 is taken from the table without a DNA check. TRBV12-2 is assigned pseudogene status. This CDR3 comprises 16 residues. This CDR3 reads CASRLARREGGNEQFF. In DNA form, the CDR3 reads TGTGCAAGTCGCTTAGCTCGCCGGGAGGGGGGCAATGAGCAGTTCTTC.

This chain links TRBV27 with TRBJ2-3; D not resolved. CDR3 size: 13 residues. Trimming cost V 7 bases and J 5 bases, with 13 bases left between them. Germline V gene sequence: CDR1 MNHEY, CDR2 SMNVEV (reference sequence). This CDR3 reads CASKLNGRDTQYF. Here the CDR3 DNA reads TGTGCCAGCAAACTCAACGGCAGAGATACGCAGTATTTT.

V is TRBV19 and J is TRBJ2-7, with TRBD1 matching over 9 bases. CDR1 and CDR2 from the germline V gene are LNHDA and SQIVND (reference sequence). V was clipped by 5 bases and J by 4 bases; unmatched bases: 6. The length of the CDR3 is 14 residues. The CDR3 region is CASSSQGAVYEQYF. CDR3 nucleotides: TGTGCCAGTAGTTCACAGGGGGCGGTATACGAGCAGTACTTC.

The chain is built from TRBV9 and TRBJ2-5; TRBD1 agrees at 7 bases. The CDR3 sequence is 16 residues long. Germline CDR1 SGDLS, CDR2 YYNGEE. The junction had 14 bases not matched to a gene; V was cut back by 4 bases and J by 5 bases. This CDR3 is CASSPSEGAKWETQYF. The CDR3 DNA sequence: TGTGCCAGCAGCCCAAGCGAGGGGGCTAAATGGGAGACCCAGTACTTC.

The rearrangement joins TRBV19 to TRBJ1-2; no clear D gene. V was pared by 0 bases and J by 2 bases, with 7 bases between. The germline V gene has CDR1 LNHDA and CDR2 SQIVND (reference sequence). The CDR3 runs 14 residues. CDR3 residues: CASSIDRQNYGYTF. The CDR3 bases are TGTGCCAGTAGTATAGATCGGCAGAACTATGGCTACACCTTC.